This T cell receptor (beta chain) was found in a study of shared clonotypes between healthy human individuals. Study results and caveats: Larger estimated richness was generally seen in naive subsets than in memory subsets.

TCRdb's copy holds only in-frame clones and misses some; the assay was immunoSEQ multiplex PCR. This table has a few hundred thousand clones, about 69% appearing once. V was shortened by 3 bases and J by 6 bases, with 17 bases between the two germline ends. Germline lookup yields CDR1 KGHSH and CDR2 LQKENI. This CDR3 has 15 residues. About this clone: Its antigen is currently unknown.

The receptor was isolated from a man aged 30 to 39 in good health. The sequenced sample was memory CD4+ T cells sorted from blood. Noted subset: CD45RA-negative fraction. The chain employs TRBV18 and TRBJ1-1; D unclear. The CDR3 nucleotides are TGTGCCAGCTCACCCGCGACGGGAAGTTTCGCTGAAGCTTTCTTT. Protein sequence: CASSPATGSFAEAFF.